One and the same sample provided the 2 T cell receptor beta chains below, sequenced in a study of shared clonotypes between healthy human individuals. Generated by immunoSEQ multiplex PCR, the TCRdb table keeps only in-frame clones and is missing some. The top ten clones hold around 1.8% of a sample with more than 2 million clones, just over 90% of them seen once. Terminally differentiated effector memory CD45RA+ cells were left out of the naive CD8 fraction, which was CD45RO-negative and positively selected for CCR7. Sequencing was carried out using naive CD8+ T cells from PBMCs. These receptors all stem from a man aged 18 to 35 in good health. Some clones in this sample may be carry-over from other donors' samples.

The chain uses TRBV7-9 and TRBJ2-2; D might be TRBD1 (5 bases). Germline-derived CDR1 and CDR2 are SEHNR and FQNEAQ (reference sequence). The CDR3 sequence is 13 residues long. V was cut by 6 bases and J by 10 bases, with 15 bases left in between. The CDR3 DNA is TGTGCCAGCAGTCTTCAGGGTTTACAGGAGCTGTTTTTT. Protein: CASSLQGLQELFF.

This chain links TRBV27 with TRBJ2-5; D is unresolved. From germline, CDR1 is MNHEY and CDR2 SMNVEV (reference sequence). CDR3 length: 11 amino acids. V dropped 7 bases and J dropped 7 bases, with 10 bases sitting between them. The CDR3, as DNA: TGTGCCAGCACCTCCTCCGGGACCCAGTACTTC. It codes for CASTSSGTQYF.